The rows below give T cell receptor beta chains drawn from one sample of a study of T cell repertoires in ileal Crohn's disease. The repertoire was sequenced with immunoSEQ multiplex PCR; TCRdb's copy has only in-frame clones and lacks some. The table shows about 11,000 clones, with approximately 79% occurring only once. Source material: ileal tissue. These receptors originate from an adult with Crohn's disease. Each CDR3 is given with its conserved first and last residue. The D gene is left open where the match is weak. Part of the rows lack a size; the others show once, few, many or a class for expanded clones.

size	length	V	J	D	CDR3	DNA
few	17	TRBV19	TRBJ1-4	TRBD1	CATSPTVTGTGYEKLFF	TGTGCCACCTCCCCAACGGTTACCGGGACAGGGTATGAAAAACTGTTTTTT
-	16	TRBV7-2	TRBJ1-2	TRBD1	CASSPRRDRVSYGYTF	TGTGCCAGCAGCCCCAGGAGGGACAGGGTGTCCTATGGCTACACCTTC
once	16	TRBV5-5	TRBJ1-5	TRBD1	CASSPRGGQGASTQHF	TGTGCCAGCAGCCCGAGAGGGGGACAGGGCGCGTCGACCCAGCATTTT
-	13	TRBV19	TRBJ1-1	TRBD1	CASIRTGNTEAFF	TGTGCCAGTATTAGGACAGGGAACACTGAAGCTTTCTTT
few	13	TRBV28	TRBJ1-2	-	CASSSTENYGYTF	TGTGCCAGCAGTTCGACGGAGAACTATGGCTACACCTTC
-	16	TRBV7-9	TRBJ1-1	-	CASSTYTQGLSAEAFF	TGTGCCAGCAGCACTTATACCCAGGGACTCAGCGCTGAAGCTTTCTTT
-	15	TRBV5-1	TRBJ2-3	TRBD1	CASRDRVDGTDTQYF	TGCGCCAGCAGGGACAGGGTGGATGGCACAGATACGCAGTATTTT
-	16	TRBV28	TRBJ1-5	-	CASSSLGGGSNQPQHF	TGTGCCAGCAGTTCCCTGGGGGGGGGTAGCAATCAGCCCCAGCATTTT
few	13	TRBV6-5	TRBJ2-7	-	CASSDGISYEQYF	TGTGCCAGCAGTGACGGGATTTCCTACGAGCAGTACTTC
-	16	TRBV7-6	TRBJ2-5	TRBD2	CASSPRASGGQETQYF	TGTGCCAGCAGCCCCAGGGCTAGCGGGGGACAAGAGACCCAGTACTTC
few	14	TRBV18	TRBJ1-2	TRBD1	CASSPGQGLYGYTF	TGTGCCAGCTCACCGGGACAGGGATTGTATGGCTACACCTTC
-	15	TRBV19	TRBJ1-1	TRBD1	CASSTRQGAYTEAFF	TGTGCCAGTAGTACCCGACAGGGGGCGTACACTGAAGCTTTCTTT
few	13	TRBV27	TRBJ2-7	-	CASSPPSGYEQYF	TGTGCCAGCAGTCCTCCTTCGGGGTACGAGCAGTACTTC
few	14	TRBV21-1	TRBJ1-1	-	CASSSGGQGTEAFF	TGTGCCAGCAGCTCGGGGGGGCAGGGGACTGAAGCTTTCTTT
once	15	TRBV18	TRBJ1-2	-	CASSPQTSPGNGYTF	TGTGCCAGCTCACCCCAAACAAGTCCAGGGAATGGCTACACCTTC
-	15	TRBV6-1	TRBJ1-4	-	CASSEWTDSWEKLFF	TGTGCCAGCAGTGAATGGACTGATTCTTGGGAAAAACTGTTTTTT
-	14	TRBV19	TRBJ1-5	-	CASWIRGSNQPQHF	TGTGCCAGCTGGATAAGGGGGTCCAATCAGCCCCAGCATTTT
few	14	TRBV11-2	TRBJ2-7	TRBD1	CASSQNTDRAWQYF	TGTGCCAGCAGCCAGAATACTGACAGGGCTTGGCAGTACTTC
-	17	TRBV7-2	TRBJ2-3	TRBD2	CASSLARTSGGTDTQYF	TGTGCCAGCAGCTTAGCCAGGACTAGCGGGGGCACAGATACGCAGTATTTT
-	17	TRBV5-1	TRBJ2-1	TRBD2	CASSLEWGLAGKNEQFF	TGCGCCAGCAGCTTGGAATGGGGACTAGCGGGGAAAAATGAGCAGTTCTTC